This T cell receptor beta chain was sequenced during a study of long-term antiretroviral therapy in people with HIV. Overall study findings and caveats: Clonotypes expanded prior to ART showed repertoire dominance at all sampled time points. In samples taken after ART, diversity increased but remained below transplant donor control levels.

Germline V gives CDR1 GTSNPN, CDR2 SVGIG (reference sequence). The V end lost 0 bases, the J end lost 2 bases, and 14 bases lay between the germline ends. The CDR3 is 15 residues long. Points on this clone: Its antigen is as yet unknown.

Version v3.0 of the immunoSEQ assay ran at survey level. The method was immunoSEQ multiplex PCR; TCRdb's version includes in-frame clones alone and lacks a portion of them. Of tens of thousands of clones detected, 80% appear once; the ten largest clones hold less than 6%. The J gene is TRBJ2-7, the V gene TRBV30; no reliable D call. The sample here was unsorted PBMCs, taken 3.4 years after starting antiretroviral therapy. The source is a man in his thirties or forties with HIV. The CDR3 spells CAWSVFLDPAYEQYF. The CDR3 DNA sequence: TGTGCCTGGAGTGTATTCCTAGACCCCGCCTACGAGCAGTACTTC. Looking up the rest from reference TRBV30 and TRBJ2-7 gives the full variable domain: SQTIHQWPATLVQPVGSPLSLECTVEGTSNPNLYWYRQAAGRGLQLLFYSVGIGQISSEVPQNLSASRPQDRQFILSSKKLLLSDSGFYLCAWSVFLDPAYEQYFGPGTRLTVT.